Given below is one T cell receptor (beta chain) in context. This specimen includes other DNA sequences encoding the same CDR3. This specimen comes from a study of blood T cell repertoires in COVID-19. Using immunoSEQ multiplex PCR, the repertoire was profiled, and TCRdb retains in-frame clones only, with some absent. The table shows 250,000 to 350,000 clones, with approximately 91% occurring only once. The sample taken for sequencing was peripheral blood. The receptor was isolated from a woman aged 25-40 years with COVID-19, enrolled during active disease.

The CDR3 DNA follows: TGTGCCAGCAGCGTCGGGGGTGGAGGATACGAGCAGTACTTC. It specifies CASSVGGGGYEQYF. V gene TRBV9 combines with J gene TRBJ2-7; D perhaps matches TRBD2 (6 bases). This CDR3 spans 14 amino acids. CDR1 SGDLS and CDR2 YYNGEE come from the germline V gene. The V and J ends lost 2 bases and 4 bases respectively, with 13 bases between them.